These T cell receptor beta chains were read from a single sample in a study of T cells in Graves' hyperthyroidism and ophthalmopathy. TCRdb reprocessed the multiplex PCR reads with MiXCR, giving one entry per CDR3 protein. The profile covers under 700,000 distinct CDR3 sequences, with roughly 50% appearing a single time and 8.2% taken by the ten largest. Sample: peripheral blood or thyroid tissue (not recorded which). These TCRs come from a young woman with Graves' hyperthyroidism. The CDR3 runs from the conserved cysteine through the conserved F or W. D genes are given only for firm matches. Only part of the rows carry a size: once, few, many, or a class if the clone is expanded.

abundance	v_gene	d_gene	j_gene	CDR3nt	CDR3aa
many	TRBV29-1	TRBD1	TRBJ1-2	TGCAGCGTCCGGGACAGGGTTTATGGCTACACCTTC	CSVRDRVYGYTF
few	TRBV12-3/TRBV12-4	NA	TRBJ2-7	TGTGCCAGCAGATCCTCCACCCAGACCTACGAGCAGTACTTC	CASRSSTQTYEQYF
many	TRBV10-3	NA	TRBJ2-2	TGTGCCATCAAGCGCTTGAACACCGGGGAGCTGTTTTTT	CAIKRLNTGELFF
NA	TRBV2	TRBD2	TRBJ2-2	TGTGCCAGCAGGTGGACTAGCGGGGCCACCGGGGAGCTGTTTTTT	CASRWTSGATGELFF
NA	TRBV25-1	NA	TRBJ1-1	TGTGCCGGACGGTACACTGAAGCTTTCTTT	CAGRYTEAFF
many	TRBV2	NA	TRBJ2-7	TGTGCCAGCTTGGGGTCCTACGAGCAGTACTTC	CASLGSYEQYF
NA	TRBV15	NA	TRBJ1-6	TGTGCCACCTCCTCTGCACCCCTCCACTTT	CATSSAPLHF
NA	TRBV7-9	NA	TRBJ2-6	TGTGCCAGCAGCTTAATCTCGGCAGGGGCCTACGTCCTGACTTTC	CASSLISAGAYVLTF
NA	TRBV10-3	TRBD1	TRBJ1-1	TGTGCCATCAGCCGGGACAGGGTACGTGAGGAGGCTTTCTTT	CAISRDRVREEAFF
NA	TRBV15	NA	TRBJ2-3	TGTGCCACCAGCACACCCTACCAAGACACGCAGTATTTT	CATSTPYQDTQYF
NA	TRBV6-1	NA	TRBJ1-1	TGTGCCACCTCAAACGGTCGGTTGCTTGGAGCTTTCTTT	CATSNGRLLGAFF
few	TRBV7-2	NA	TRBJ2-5	TGTGCCAGCAGCCAAGGTCTTGCGGATCATCGGGAGACCCAGTACTTC	CASSQGLADHRETQYF
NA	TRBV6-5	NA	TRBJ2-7	TGCGCCAGCAGTTACTTCGGGTCGGGCGAGCAGTACTTC	CASSYFGSGEQYF
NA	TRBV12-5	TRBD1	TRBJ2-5	TGTGCTTCCGGACGACAGGGGGAACGAGAGACCCAGTACTTC	CASGRQGERETQYF
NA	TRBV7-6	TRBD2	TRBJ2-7	TGTGCCAGCAGCTCTGGGAGGGAGCACCTTAAGCAGTACTTC	CASSSGREHLKQYF
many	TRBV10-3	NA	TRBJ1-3	TGTGCCATCATGGAAACTGGAAACACCATATATTTT	CAIMETGNTIYF
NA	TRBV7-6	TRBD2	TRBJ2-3	TGTGCCAGCAGCTCGCCGCCGGGACTAGAAACAGATACGCAGTATTTT	CASSSPPGLETDTQYF
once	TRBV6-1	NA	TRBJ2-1	TGTGCCAGCAGGCCGACCCTCAATGAGCAGTTCTTC	CASRPTLNEQFF
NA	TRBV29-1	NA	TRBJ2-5	TGCAGCGTTGATTGGCCAGGGGAGACCCAGTACTTC	CSVDWPGETQYF
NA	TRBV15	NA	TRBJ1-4	TGTGCCACCAGCAGCTTGAGTGGGGGTGAAAAACTGTTTTTT	CATSSLSGGEKLFF
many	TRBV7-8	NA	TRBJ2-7	TGTGCCAGCAGCTGGCCCCACGGCAGCCCCTCCTACGAGCAGTACTTC	CASSWPHGSPSYEQYF
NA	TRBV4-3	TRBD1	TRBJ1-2	TGCGCCAGCAGCCACCTAACAGGGGTCCATGGCTACACCTTC	CASSHLTGVHGYTF
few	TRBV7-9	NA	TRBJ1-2	TGTGCCAGCAGCCGTATGCAGGGCAGCTATGGCTACACCTTC	CASSRMQGSYGYTF
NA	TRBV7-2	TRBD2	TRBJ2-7	TGTGCCAGCAGCACCTGGACTAGCGCGACCTACGAGCAGTACTTC	CASSTWTSATYEQYF
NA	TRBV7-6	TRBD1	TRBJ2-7	TGTGCCAGCAGCACTTCGACAGGGGCCTACGAGCAGTACTTC	CASSTSTGAYEQYF
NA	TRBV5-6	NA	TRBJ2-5	TGTGCCAGCAGCTTTTTTGGCAGCAAAGAGACCCAGTACTTC	CASSFFGSKETQYF
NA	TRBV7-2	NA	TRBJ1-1	TGTGCCAGCAGCCGAGAAGGAGGATACCACACTGAAGCTTTCTTT	CASSREGGYHTEAFF
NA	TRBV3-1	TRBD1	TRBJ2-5	TGTGCCAGCAACCCAACCGCGGACAGGGACCAAGAGACCCAGTACTTC	CASNPTADRDQETQYF
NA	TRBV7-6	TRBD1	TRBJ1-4	TGTGCCAGCAGCAGGGGGGACAGCACTGAAAAACTGTTTTTT	CASSRGDSTEKLFF
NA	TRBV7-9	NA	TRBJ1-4	TGTGCCAGCACCCCTCGTGGGGTAGATAATGAAAAACTGTTTTTT	CASTPRGVDNEKLFF
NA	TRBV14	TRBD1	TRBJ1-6	TGTGCCAGCAGCCCGGACAGGGTGGCCCTCCACTTT	CASSPDRVALHF
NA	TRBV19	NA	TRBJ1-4	TGTGCCTGGACGGGCAGGGGTTCCGAAAAACTGTTTTTT	CAWTGRGSEKLFF
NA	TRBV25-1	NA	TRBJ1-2	TGTGCCAGCAGACAAGGGCCCAGCGGTGTCTATGGCTACACCTTC	CASRQGPSGVYGYTF
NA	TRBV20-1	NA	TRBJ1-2	TGCAGTGCTAGATACGGCTCCTCCCGCTATGGCTACACCTTC	CSARYGSSRYGYTF
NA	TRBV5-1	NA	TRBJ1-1	TGCGCCAGCAGCTTTAGGCGGCCCATGAACACTGAAGCTTTCTTT	CASSFRRPMNTEAFF
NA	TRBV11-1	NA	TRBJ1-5	TGTGCCAGCAGCCCAGAGAGTTACAGGGATAAGTTCCAGCCCCAGCATTTT	CASSPESYRDKFQPQHF
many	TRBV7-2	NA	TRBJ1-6	TGTGCCAGCAGCTTATTACAGGGCTATAATTCACCCCTCCACTTT	CASSLLQGYNSPLHF
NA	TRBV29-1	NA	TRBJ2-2	TGCAGCGTGACAGACATTGGGATGAACACCGGGGAGCTGTTTTTT	CSVTDIGMNTGELFF
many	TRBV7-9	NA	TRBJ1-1	TGTGCCAGCAGCTTAATGGACACTGAAGCTTTCTTT	CASSLMDTEAFF